The rows below give T cell receptor beta chains drawn from one sample of a study of neurological immune-mediated disorders. Each CDR3 protein is one row after TCRdb ran MiXCR on the 5' RACE reads. Of roughly 49,000 distinct CDR3 sequences in the sample, approximately 12% were seen once. Sequenced material: PBMCs. The receptors originated from a male donor with HTLV-1-associated myelopathy (HAM/TSP). CDR3s include the opening cysteine and the closing phenylalanine or tryptophan. D genes are given only for firm matches. Clone size is given as once, few, many, or a class for an expanded clone.

cdr3_length,clone_size,d_call,j_call,v_call,cdr3_nt,cdr3_aa
15,many,TRBD1,TRBJ1-3,TRBV7-3,TGTGCCAGCAGCCTCACAGGGGGCTCTGGAAACACCATATATTTT,CASSLTGGSGNTIYF
15,many,.,TRBJ1-2,TRBV24-1,TGTGCCACCAGTGATTCCGAGAGAGCTAACTATGGCTACACCTTC,CATSDSERANYGYTF
13,many,.,TRBJ2-4,TRBV20-1,TGCAGTGCTGGAGGGGGCGCAAAAAACATTCAGTACTTC,CSAGGGAKNIQYF
13,many,.,TRBJ1-1,TRBV29-1,TGCAGCGTTCTCCGGGGGGGGCAAATGGGAGCTTTCTTT,CSVLRGGQMGAFF
11,many,.,TRBJ2-7,TRBV6-5,TGTGCCAGCAGTTACTCGGGGGAGCAGTACTTC,CASSYSGEQYF
14,many,TRBD1,TRBJ2-1,TRBV20-1,TGCAGTGCTAGTGTCGCAGGGGGCTCAGGAGGGCAGTTCTTC,CSASVAGGSGGQFF
13,many,TRBD2,TRBJ2-1,TRBV29-1,TGCAGCGTGACTAGCGGGTCTTACAATGAGCAGTTCTTC,CSVTSGSYNEQFF
15,many,.,TRBJ2-1,TRBV5-6,TGTGCCAGCAGCTTGGCCGCGGGGACCTACAATGAGCAGTTCTTC,CASSLAAGTYNEQFF
13,many,TRBD1,TRBJ1-2,TRBV27,TGTGCCAGCAGTGAGCCAGGGGGATATGGCTACACCTTC,CASSEPGGYGYTF
11,many,.,TRBJ2-7,TRBV12-3/TRBV12-4,TGTGCCAGCAGTTTAGATCCTAAGCAGTACTTC,CASSLDPKQYF
15,many,.,TRBJ2-5,TRBV6-2/TRBV6-3,TGTGCCAGCAGCCACGGTCGAAGGTTACAAGAGACCCAGTACTTC,CASSHGRRLQETQYF
14,many,.,TRBJ1-1,TRBV5-1,TGCGCCAGCAGCTTGGGTCTGGGTAACACTGAAGCTTTCTTT,CASSLGLGNTEAFF
13,many,.,TRBJ1-3,TRBV6-6,TGTGCCAGCAGCCGGACCCAGACTAACACCATATATTTT,CASSRTQTNTIYF
13,many,TRBD1,TRBJ2-5,TRBV7-9,TGTGCCAGCAGCAGGGACAGCAGGGAGACCCAGTACTTC,CASSRDSRETQYF
15,few,TRBD2,TRBJ2-7,TRBV20-1,TGCAGTGCCCGGAGGTCTAGCGGGGCCTCCTACGAGCAGTACTTC,CSARRSSGASYEQYF
17,many,.,TRBJ2-5,TRBV28,TGTGCCAGCAGTCCCGTTTTCAGGGGGGCCGATCAAGAGACCCAGTACTTC,CASSPVFRGADQETQYF
16,many,.,TRBJ2-3,TRBV5-1,TGCGCCAGCAGCCCATTAGTGGGGCCTAGCACAGATACGCAGTATTTT,CASSPLVGPSTDTQYF